What follows are 24 T cell receptor beta chains derived from one specimen sequenced in a study of blood T cell repertoires in COVID-19. TCRdb's table, derived via immunoSEQ multiplex PCR, lists solely in-frame clones and lacks some. The sample yields some 74,000 clones, approximately 83% seen once. The sequenced sample was peripheral blood. Receptor source: a man older than 75 with acute or convalescent COVID-19.

The genes are TRBV11-3 and TRBJ2-5; D is perhaps TRBD1 (6 bases). Germline assignment: CDR1 SGHNT and CDR2 YENEEA. The germline V and J ends were trimmed by 6 bases and 1 base, with 9 bases remaining between them. CDR3 size: 13 residues. For the CDR3, the DNA is TGTGCCAGCAGTCTGGACAGCCAAGAGACCCAGTACTTC. Its protein product is CASSLDSQETQYF.

The table lists this clone with a few counts. V and J are TRBV4-2 and TRBJ1-6; perhaps TRBD1 as D (6 bases). V dropped 3 bases and J dropped 7 bases, with 13 bases sitting between them. Germline loops: CDR1 LGHNA, CDR2 YNFKEQ. This CDR3 is 15 amino acids long. DNA of the CDR3: TGTGCCAGCAGCCAGGAACAGGGAAGGAATTCACCCCTCCACTTT. Its translation: CASSQEQGRNSPLHF.

CDR3: CASSPAGGYEQYF. The CDR3 region has the DNA TGTGCCAGCAGCCCCGCGGGGGGCTACGAGCAGTACTTC. This chain connects TRBV11-2 to TRBJ2-7, with TRBD2 matching 8 bases. The CDR3 consists of 13 residues. Germline V gene lookup returns CDR1 SGHAT and CDR2 FQNNGV. The J segment lost 3 bases and the V segment lost 5 bases, leaving 3 bases of the junction unmatched.

V usage is TRBV27 and J usage is TRBJ1-2; 9 bases agree with TRBD1. Germline assignment: CDR1 MNHEY and CDR2 SMNVEV (reference sequence). The CDR3 runs to 13 residues. Unmatched junction bases numbered 4, after V lost 7 bases and J lost 4 bases. The CDR3, as DNA: TGTGCCAGCATGGGACAGGGTACCTATGGCTACACCTTC. Translating it yields CASMGQGTYGYTF.

The chain employs TRBV2 and TRBJ2-2; 9 bases line up with TRBD2. The CDR3 spans 16 residues. From germline, CDR1 is SNHLY and CDR2 FYNNEI. The junction had 6 bases not matched to a gene; V was cut back by 6 bases and J by 1 base. CDR3 sequence: CASSVSGGGNTGELFF. CDR3 bases: TGTGCCAGCAGCGTTAGCGGGGGAGGGAACACCGGGGAGCTGTTTTTT.

The gene calls are TRBV7-9 and TRBJ1-3, with 7 positions matching TRBD1. Germline assignment: CDR1 SEHNR and CDR2 FQNEAQ (reference sequence). This CDR3 is built from 14 residues. J was trimmed by 8 bases and V by 1 base; bases with no gene match: 5. The CDR3 DNA reads as TGTGCCAGCAGCTTAGGCACAGGGGTCGACACCATATATTTT. Its protein product is CASSLGTGVDTIYF.

A remark on this clone: A junction boundary mismatches the germline segment, possibly from a read error. The genes are TRBV7-8 and TRBJ2-3; D may be TRBD1 (6 bases). The germline CDR1 and CDR2 sequences are SGHVS and FQNEAQ. The CDR3 covers 13 residues. CDR3 amino acids: CASSLGGPRTAPF. DNA for the CDR3: TGTGCCAGCAGCTTAGGAGGGCCCCGGACAGCCCCTTTT.

The chain uses TRBV6-2 or TRBV6-3 and TRBJ1-1; unclear D gene. The germline V gene encodes CDR1 MNHEY and CDR2 SVGEGT. The CDR3 runs 12 residues. V was shortened by 0 bases and J by 3 bases, with 2 bases between the two germline ends. CDR3: CASSYSYTEAFF. CDR3 nucleotides: TGTGCCAGCAGTTACTCCTACACTGAAGCTTTCTTT.

The chain is built from TRBV28 and TRBJ2-2, with 9 bases matching TRBD1. The germline V gene encodes CDR1 MDHEN and CDR2 SYDVKM. This CDR3 has 14 residues. The ends lost 9 bases at V and 3 bases at J; junction bases unmatched: 5. CDR3 protein: CASRTGADTGELFF. The CDR3 DNA reads TGTGCCAGTCGGACAGGGGCAGACACCGGGGAGCTGTTTTTT.

This sequence joins TRBV5-1 and TRBJ2-1, with D perhaps TRBD2 (6 bases). Looked up from germline, CDR1 is SGHRS and CDR2 is YFSETQ. V was pared by 5 bases and J by 2 bases, with 11 bases between. The CDR3 has 14 residues. This CDR3 is CASRLGGTYNEQFF. CDR3 bases: TGCGCCAGCAGACTCGGCGGGACCTACAATGAGCAGTTCTTC. Filled out from reference TRBV5-1 and TRBJ2-1, the complete variable domain reads KAGVTQTPRYLIKTRGQQVTLSCSPISGHRSVSWYQQTPGQGLQFLFEYFSETQRNKGNFPGRFSGRQFSNSRSEMNVSTLELGDSALYLCASRLGGTYNEQFFGPGTRLTVL.

The V and J genes are TRBV5-1 and TRBJ2-2; D is unresolved. Trimming stripped 0 bases from V and 0 bases from J, with 3 bases between. CDR3 length: 14 amino acids. Germline lookup yields CDR1 SGHRS and CDR2 YFSETQ. For the CDR3, the DNA is TGCGCCAGCAGCTTGGCTCCGAACACCGGGGAGCTGTTTTTT. This gives the protein CASSLAPNTGELFF.

The J gene is TRBJ1-5, the V gene TRBV10-3; possibly TRBD1 for D (6 bases). Germline values: CDR1 ENHRY, CDR2 SYGVKD. CDR3 length: 13 residues. V lost 7 bases and J lost 5, with 12 bases in between. DNA of the CDR3: TGTGCCATCACCTCAGGGGACGATCAGCCCCAGCATTTT. Encoded protein: CAITSGDDQPQHF.

This clone was observed a single time. The rearrangement joins TRBV25-1 to TRBJ2-2, with TRBD1 identical over 8 bases. The V gene's germline CDR1 is MGHDK and CDR2 SYGVNS. This CDR3 region has 14 residues. Trimming at V came to 3 bases and at J to 5 bases, leaving 2 bases not matched to a gene. Written as DNA, the CDR3 is TGTGCCAGCAGTGAGACAGGGGTGACCGGGGAGCTGTTTTTT. This encodes CASSETGVTGELFF.

The chain links TRBV18 to TRBJ1-3, with D unclear. This CDR3 is built from 16 residues. Germline CDR1 KGHSH, CDR2 LQKENI. Trimming left V 2 bases short and J 3 bases short, with 14 bases between. The CDR3 spells CASSPYVSGNGNTIYF. CDR3 coding DNA: TGTGCCAGCTCACCATACGTATCCGGTAATGGAAACACCATATATTTT.

The chain joins TRBV6-5 to TRBJ2-4, with 7 bases aligning to TRBD1. CDR1 and CDR2 (germline): MNHEY, SVGAGI. The J segment lost 9 bases and the V segment lost 4 bases, leaving 9 bases of the junction unmatched. The CDR3 totals 14 residues. Written as DNA, the CDR3 is TGTGCCAGCAGTTCGGGACAGCACTGGGGCATTCAGTACTTC. Its protein is CASSSGQHWGIQYF.

This chain joins TRBV7-2 and TRBJ1-3; D not certain. This CDR3 is 15 amino acids long. Germline CDR1 and CDR2: SGHTA and FQGNSA. The V end was cut by 1 base, the J end by 0 bases, with 7 bases between. CDR3: CASSLEFSSGNTIYF. The CDR3 DNA is TGTGCCAGCAGCTTAGAGTTTAGCTCTGGAAACACCATATATTTT.

This rearrangement joins TRBV7-8 to TRBJ2-2; TRBD2 is a possible D gene (6 bases). The V gene's germline CDR1 is SGHVS and CDR2 FQNEAQ. The CDR3 covers 15 residues. Trimming shortened V by 1 base and J by 5 bases, and 11 bases separated the two germline ends. The CDR3: CASSLVGGRTGELFF. The CDR3 bases are TGTGCCAGCAGCTTAGTCGGGGGAAGGACCGGGGAGCTGTTTTTT. The variable domain in full, completed from reference TRBV7-8 and TRBJ2-2, reads GAGVSQSPRYKVAKRGQDVALRCDPISGHVSLFWYQQALGQGPEFLTYFQNEAQLDKSGLPSDRFFAERPEGSVSTLKIQRTQQEDSAVYLCASSLVGGRTGELFFGEGSRLTVL.

The chain recombines TRBV27 with TRBJ2-7; D possibly corresponds to TRBD1 (5 bases). The CDR3 contains 15 residues. From germline, CDR1 is MNHEY and CDR2 SMNVEV (reference sequence). The V end lost 6 bases, the J end lost 5 bases, and 20 bases lay between the germline ends. The CDR3 DNA follows: TGTGCCAGCAGCCCACCCCAGGGATTTAGAAACGAGCAGTACTTC. This translates into CASSPPQGFRNEQYF.

The chain employs TRBV18 and TRBJ1-4; 10 bases agree with TRBD1. V lost 5 bases and J lost 6; bases outside the gene matches: 0. The length of the CDR3 is 13 residues. The V gene's germline CDR1 is KGHSH and CDR2 LQKENI. CDR3 sequence reads: CASSGTGDEKLFF. The CDR3 bases are TGTGCCAGCTCAGGGACAGGGGATGAAAAACTGTTTTTT.

The genes are TRBV11-2 and TRBJ2-2, with 12 nucleotides matching TRBD1. Germline-derived CDR1 and CDR2 are SGHAT and FQNNGV. With 6 bases clipped from V and 8 bases from J, the junction kept 10 bases outside the gene matches. The CDR3 sequence is 16 residues long. CDR3 nucleotides: TGTGCCAGCAGTCCCTCGGGACAGGGGGCATCGGGGGAGCTGTTTTTT. Its translation is CASSPSGQGASGELFF.

This sequence joins TRBV9 and TRBJ2-5; maybe TRBD2 (6 bases). The CDR3 runs 15 residues. Deletions cut 8 bases from V and 1 base from J, with 18 bases between. Germline values: CDR1 SGDLS, CDR2 YYNGEE. This chain's CDR3 is CASTADGGFQETQYF. The CDR3 region has the DNA TGTGCCAGTACCGCAGACGGGGGATTCCAAGAGACCCAGTACTTC.

V gene TRBV5-1 combines with J gene TRBJ1-4; 7 nucleotides agree with TRBD1. The CDR3 has 17 residues. After removal of 1 base from V and 0 bases from J, the junction contained 6 bases not matched to a gene. Germline CDR1 and CDR2: SGHRS and YFSETQ. CDR3 residues: CASSLRGQHATNEKLFF. In nucleotides, the CDR3 is TGCGCCAGCAGCTTGCGGGGACAGCATGCAACTAATGAAAAACTGTTTTTT.

The CDR3 DNA is TGTGCCAGCAGCCAAGACAGGGGGCAGGGGGGCTACACCTTC. Its protein product is CASSQDRGQGGYTF. V is TRBV3-1 (or the pseudogene TRBV3-2) and J is TRBJ1-2, with 8 positions matching TRBD1. Trimming removed 0 bases from V and 8 bases from J; junction bases left unmatched: 5. The CDR3 contains 14 residues. Germline V lookup: CDR1 LGHDT, CDR2 YNNKEL (reference sequence).

The chain is built from TRBV5-1 and TRBJ2-1; TRBD2 matches at 12 bases. The ends lost 2 bases at V and 8 bases at J; junction bases unmatched: 8. Germline assignment: CDR1 SGHRS and CDR2 YFSETQ. CDR3 length: 16 amino acids. CDR3 nucleotides: TGCGCCAGCAGCTTATTACCGACTAGCGGGGGCGATGAGCAGTTCTTC. It is translated as CASSLLPTSGGDEQFF. Together with reference TRBV5-1 and TRBJ2-1, the CDR3 gives the full variable domain: KAGVTQTPRYLIKTRGQQVTLSCSPISGHRSVSWYQQTPGQGLQFLFEYFSETQRNKGNFPGRFSGRQFSNSRSEMNVSTLELGDSALYLCASSLLPTSGGDEQFFGPGTRLTVL.